This is a list of T cell receptor beta chains from one sample in a study of circulating CD8 cells and anti-PD-1 response in melanoma. TCRdb re-called the reads through MiXCR, storing one row per CDR3 protein. This table has 450 to 500 distinct CDR3 sequences, about 8% appearing once. Sample: CD8+ T cells from PBMCs, taken at baseline or after one month of anti-PD-1 therapy (not recorded which). Receptor source: a human donor with melanoma. Both conserved end residues are trimmed from each CDR3.

TRBV24-1	TRBJ2-6	ATSDSSGANVLT
TRBV5-6	TRBJ1-6	ASSLGSSYNSPLH
TRBV27	TRBJ2-3	ASSLRQGADTQY
TRBV7-2	TRBJ2-7	ASSLGAYEQY
TRBV5-5	TRBJ1-5	ASSPGMGGQPQH
TRBV30	TRBJ2-1	AWSVLAGGYNEQF
TRBV2	TRBJ2-7	ASSEGYRGLYEQY
TRBV12-3/TRBV12-4	TRBJ2-7	ASSSWSDGTGGGQY
TRBV4-1	TRBJ2-7	ASSQEEGGGAYEQY
TRBV2	TRBJ2-1	ASSGQGLGNEQF
TRBV27	TRBJ2-1	ASWGLASYNEQF
TRBV4-1	TRBJ2-1	ASSGRAGAVNEQF
TRBV27	TRBJ2-5	ASMGWGPQETQY
TRBV30	TRBJ1-3	AWKKMGNTIY
TRBV7-2	TRBJ1-5	ASSLLPNSNQPQH
TRBV9	TRBJ2-1	ASSPGQTSYNEQF
TRBV4-3	TRBJ2-1	ASSQSSRGVNEQF
TRBV7-2	TRBJ1-2	ASSLNLDRGYGYT
TRBV29-1	TRBJ2-7	SVVEGYEQY
TRBV19	TRBJ2-5	ASSHRRGQGEETQY
TRBV27	TRBJ1-2	ASSGDRSYGYT
TRBV2	TRBJ2-7	ASSLTLNEQY
TRBV27	TRBJ2-1	ASRTSGSYNEQF
TRBV4-1	TRBJ1-2	ASSQDRPTGYT
TRBV18	TRBJ2-7	ASSIGTTYEQY
TRBV7-3	TRBJ2-3	ASSLVGSTDTQY
TRBV27	TRBJ2-1	ASSLSGREQF
TRBV7-2	TRBJ2-1	ASSRSSYNEQF
TRBV7-3	TRBJ2-3	ASSSVGDTQY
TRBV19	TRBJ2-7	ASSTQPDGDEQY
TRBV18	TRBJ1-1	ASSPEGLGRVTEAF
TRBV29-1	TRBJ2-4	SVTWEQNIQY